The rows below give T cell receptor beta chains drawn from one sample of a study of T cell repertoires in cytomegalovirus infection. Using its own MiXCR run on the reads, TCRdb lists one record per CDR3 protein. The sample records roughly 350,000 distinct CDR3 sequences, about 35% being singletons. The antigens these receptors bind are not known. This sample comprised cultured PBMCs, obtained from culture after CMV antigen stimulation. These receptors originate from a human donor in good health (CMV status not recorded). Some clones in this sample may be carry-over from other donors' samples. Each CDR3 is given with its conserved first and last residue. A D gene is named only where the DNA matches it firmly. Some rows mark clone size as missing; the rest say once, few, many or name a class of expanded clone.

clone_size	d_call	v_call	cdr3_length	j_call	cdr3_nt	cdr3_aa
few	-	TRBV20-1	14	TRBJ2-1	TGCAGTGCTAGTGATCCCCCAGCGTACAATGAGCAGTTCTTC	CSASDPPAYNEQFF
many	-	TRBV12-3/TRBV12-4	11	TRBJ2-5	TGTGCCAGCAGTTTAGACGGGACCCAGTACTTC	CASSLDGTQYF
few	TRBD2	TRBV6-5	16	TRBJ2-1	TGTGCCAGCAGTGAAACTAGCGGGAGGGATTACAATGAGCAGTTCTTC	CASSETSGRDYNEQFF
many	-	TRBV7-9	16	TRBJ1-5	TGTGCCAGCAGCTTAGTACTCAGGGGACGCAATCAGCCCCAGCATTTT	CASSLVLRGRNQPQHF
many	-	TRBV7-2	15	TRBJ2-2	TGTGCCAGCAGCACCGGGGACTGGAACACCGGGGAGCTGTTTTTT	CASSTGDWNTGELFF
few	TRBD2	TRBV9	15	TRBJ2-1	TGTGCCAGCAGCGTAGAACTAGCGGGAGGGAATGAGCAGTTCTTC	CASSVELAGGNEQFF
-	TRBD1	TRBV4-1	18	TRBJ1-2	TGCGCCAGCAGCCAGGAGGGGGCTGGGACGGCCACTATGGAGGGCTACACCTTC	CASSQEGAGTATMEGYTF
-	-	TRBV10-1	14	TRBJ2-3	TGCGCCAGCAGTGAGGAGGGATGGGGAGCTAGTCAGTATTTT	CASSEEGWGASQYF
few	-	TRBV28	14	TRBJ1-2	TGTGCCAGCAGTCAATCCACCAGGATCAATGGCTACACCTTC	CASSQSTRINGYTF
-	TRBD2	TRBV20-1	16	TRBJ2-1	TGCAGTGCTACCGACAGAGCGGGAGGGCCTAGCAATGAGCAGTTCTTC	CSATDRAGGPSNEQFF
-	-	TRBV10-2	13	TRBJ2-2	TGCGCCAGCAGGGGGCACGTAGCCGGGGAGCTGTTTTTT	CASRGHVAGELFF
-	-	TRBV20-1	13	TRBJ2-1	TGCAGTGCTAGCGGGGCGACCTACAATGAGCAGTTCTTC	CSASGATYNEQFF
-	TRBD2	TRBV4-1	15	TRBJ2-7	TGCGCCAGCAGCCAGGGACTAGCGGGAGTAGGCGAGCAGTACTTC	CASSQGLAGVGEQYF
-	TRBD1	TRBV19	17	TRBJ1-5	TGTGCCAGTAGTATACCACAGGGGGTTGCCCGCAATCAGCCCCAGCATTTT	CASSIPQGVARNQPQHF
-	TRBD1	TRBV4-1	18	TRBJ1-2	TGCGCCAGCAGCCACGACGGGACAGGGTTTTCGCTCAACTATGGCTACACCTTC	CASSHDGTGFSLNYGYTF
few	TRBD1	TRBV7-6	12	TRBJ1-1	TGTGCCAGCAGCTCAGGACAGGATGAAGCTTTCTTT	CASSSGQDEAFF
-	-	TRBV29-1	13	TRBJ2-7	TGCAGCGTTGTTGTAAAGGGCGGAGGTATGGAGTACTTC	CSVVVKGGGMEYF
-	-	TRBV7-2	15	TRBJ1-6	TGTGCCAGCAGCGCTCGAGGTGGCAGTAATTCACCCCTCCACTTT	CASSARGGSNSPLHF
few	-	TRBV7-6	16	TRBJ2-3	TGTGCCAGCAGCATCAACCGGGACTTCTACACAGATACGCAGTATTTT	CASSINRDFYTDTQYF
-	-	TRBV11-2	14	TRBJ2-5	TGTGCCAGCAGCCCCGCGACGGGACAAGAGACCCAGTACTTC	CASSPATGQETQYF
-	-	TRBV24-1	19	TRBJ2-3	TGTGCCACCAGTGATTTCCGAGCTAGCCTCGGGGGCGCATCAGATACGCAGTATTTT	CATSDFRASLGGASDTQYF
few	-	TRBV28	17	TRBJ1-4	TGTGCCAGCAGTTCCGGGGCCTCCCGGAGAACTAATGAAAAACTGTTTTTT	CASSSGASRRTNEKLFF
-	-	TRBV19	15	TRBJ1-1	TGTGCCAGTAGTCTGGGTAGGGCAGGGAACACTGAAGCTTTCTTT	CASSLGRAGNTEAFF
-	TRBD1	TRBV19	15	TRBJ1-2	TGTGCCAGTAGACTAGCAGGGGGAAGTGACTATGGCTACACCTTC	CASRLAGGSDYGYTF
few	TRBD1	TRBV18	16	TRBJ1-3	TGTGCCAGCTCACCGCGCCGGGACAGCTCTGGAAACACCATATATTTT	CASSPRRDSSGNTIYF
-	TRBD2	TRBV28	12	TRBJ2-1	TGTGCCAGCAGTTTGAGGACTAGCACCGTACACTTC	CASSLRTSTVHF
-	TRBD2	TRBV7-6	21	TRBJ2-3	TGTGCCAGCAGCTTAAAACTCAGGACTAGCGGGAGGTATGGGAGCACAGATACGCAGTATTTT	CASSLKLRTSGRYGSTDTQYF
-	-	TRBV20-1	13	TRBJ1-5	TGCAGTGCTAGAAGGGGGGGCGGTCAGCCCCAGCATTTT	CSARRGGGQPQHF